This entry concerns a single T cell receptor (beta chain). Its antigen is not identified. Germline V gene sequence: CDR1 SGHKS, CDR2 YYEKEE (reference sequence). The length of the CDR3 is 11 residues. V lost 4 bases and J lost 11, with 12 bases in between. The record originates from a study of T-cell reconstitution after alpha-beta-depleted transplantation in children. Study outcomes and limitations: Expanded clones from the graft, numbering several hundred, reportedly supplied alpha-beta T cells about two months after transplant. Newly produced T cells mostly provided counts and TCRbeta diversity after one year, as hyperexpanded clones declined.

Construction of the TCRbeta library involved unique molecular identifiers. TCRdb reanalysed the PCR reads using MiXCR and keeps one entry per CDR3 protein. The sample shows around 190,000 distinct CDR3 sequences, approximately 7% of them seen only once. This chain links TRBV5-5 with TRBJ1-1; D may be TRBD1 (6 bases). This specimen was PBMCs, taken before TCRalphabeta/CD19-depleted stem cell transplant. The TCR was taken from a boy aged 2-9 years with acute lymphoblastic leukemia, due to receive a stem cell transplant. CDR3 protein: CASSMDSTAFF. Here the CDR3 DNA reads TGTGCCAGCAGCATGGACAGTACGGCTTTCTTT.